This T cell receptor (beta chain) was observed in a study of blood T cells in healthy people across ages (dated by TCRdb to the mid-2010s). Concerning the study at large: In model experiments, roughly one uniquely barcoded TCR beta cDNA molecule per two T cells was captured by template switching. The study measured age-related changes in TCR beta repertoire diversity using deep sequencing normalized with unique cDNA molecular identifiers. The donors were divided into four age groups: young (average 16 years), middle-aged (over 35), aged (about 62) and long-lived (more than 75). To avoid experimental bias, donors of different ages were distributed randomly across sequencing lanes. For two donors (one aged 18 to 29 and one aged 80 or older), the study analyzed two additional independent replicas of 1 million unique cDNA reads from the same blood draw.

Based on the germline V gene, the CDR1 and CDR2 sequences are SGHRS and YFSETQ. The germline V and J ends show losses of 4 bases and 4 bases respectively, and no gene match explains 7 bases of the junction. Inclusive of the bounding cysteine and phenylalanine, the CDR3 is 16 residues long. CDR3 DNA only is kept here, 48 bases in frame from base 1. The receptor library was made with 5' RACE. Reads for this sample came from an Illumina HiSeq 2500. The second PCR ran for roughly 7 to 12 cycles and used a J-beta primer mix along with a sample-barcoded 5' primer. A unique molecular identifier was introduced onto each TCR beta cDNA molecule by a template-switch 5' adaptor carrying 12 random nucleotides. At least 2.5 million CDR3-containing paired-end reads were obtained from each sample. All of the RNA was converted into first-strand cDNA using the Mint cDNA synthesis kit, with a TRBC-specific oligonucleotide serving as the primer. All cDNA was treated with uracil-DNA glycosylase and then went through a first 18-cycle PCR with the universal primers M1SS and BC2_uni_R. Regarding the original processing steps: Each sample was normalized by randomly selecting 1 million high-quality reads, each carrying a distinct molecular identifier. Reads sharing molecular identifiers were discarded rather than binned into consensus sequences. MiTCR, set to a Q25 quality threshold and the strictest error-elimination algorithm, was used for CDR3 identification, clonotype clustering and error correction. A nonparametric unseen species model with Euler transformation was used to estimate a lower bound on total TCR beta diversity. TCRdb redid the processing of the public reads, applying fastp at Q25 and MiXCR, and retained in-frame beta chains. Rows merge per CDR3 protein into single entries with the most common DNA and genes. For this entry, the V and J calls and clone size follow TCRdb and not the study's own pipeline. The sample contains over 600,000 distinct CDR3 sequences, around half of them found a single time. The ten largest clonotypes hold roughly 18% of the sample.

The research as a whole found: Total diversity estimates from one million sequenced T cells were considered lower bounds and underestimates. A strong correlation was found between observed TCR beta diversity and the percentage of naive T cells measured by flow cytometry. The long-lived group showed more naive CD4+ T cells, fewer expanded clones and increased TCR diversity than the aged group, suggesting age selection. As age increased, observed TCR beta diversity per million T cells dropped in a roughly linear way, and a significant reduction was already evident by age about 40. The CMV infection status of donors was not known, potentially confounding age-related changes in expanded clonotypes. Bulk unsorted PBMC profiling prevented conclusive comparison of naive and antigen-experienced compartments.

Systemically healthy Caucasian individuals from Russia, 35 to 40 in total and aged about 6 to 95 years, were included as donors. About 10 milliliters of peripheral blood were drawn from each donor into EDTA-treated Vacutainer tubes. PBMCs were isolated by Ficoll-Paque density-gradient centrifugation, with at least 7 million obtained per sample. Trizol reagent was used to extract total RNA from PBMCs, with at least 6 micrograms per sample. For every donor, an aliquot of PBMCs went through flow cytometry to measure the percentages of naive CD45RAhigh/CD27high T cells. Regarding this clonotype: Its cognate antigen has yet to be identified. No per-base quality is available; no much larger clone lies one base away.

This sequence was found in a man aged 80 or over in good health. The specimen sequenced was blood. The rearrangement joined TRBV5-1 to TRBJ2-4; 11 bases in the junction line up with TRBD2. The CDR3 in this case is CASSPRLAGPKNIQYF. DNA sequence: TGCGCCAGCAGCCCTAGACTAGCGGGGCCTAAAAACATTCAGTACTTC.